Each of the 24 T cell receptor beta chains below was sequenced from the same sample in a study of blood T cell repertoires in COVID-19. The method was immunoSEQ multiplex PCR; TCRdb's version includes in-frame clones alone and lacks a portion of them. There are tens of thousands of clones in the sample; approximately 80% occur only once, and 4% to 6% lies in the top ten. The material sequenced was peripheral blood. The receptors shown here come from an older man with COVID-19, enrolled during active disease.

A single count supports this clone. J is TRBJ1-1 and V is TRBV11-1; D is unclear. Looked up from germline, CDR1 is SGHAT and CDR2 is FQDESV (reference sequence). V lost 3 bases, J lost 3 bases, and 8 bases lay in between. This CDR3 contains 13 residues. The CDR3 sequence is CASSFGRDTEAFF. Here the CDR3 DNA reads TGTGCCAGCAGCTTCGGGAGAGACACTGAAGCTTTCTTT. The complete variable domain, with remaining parts taken from reference TRBV11-1 and TRBJ1-1, reads EAEVAQSPRYKITEKSQAVAFWCDPISGHATLYWYRQILGQGPELLVQFQDESVVDDSQLPKDRFSAERLKGVDSTLKIQPAELGDSAMYLCASSFGRDTEAFFGQGTRLTVV.

The V call is TRBV5-1, the J call TRBJ1-1; 8 bases agree with TRBD1. Trimming took 0 bases from V and 3 from J; bases not matched to a gene: 4. The CDR3 extends over 15 amino acids. The germline V gene encodes CDR1 SGHRS and CDR2 YFSETQ. The CDR3 spells CASSLAQGGDTEAFF. CDR3 DNA: TGCGCCAGCAGCTTGGCACAGGGGGGAGACACTGAAGCTTTCTTT.

The chain is built from TRBV9 and TRBJ2-6, with D perhaps TRBD1 (6 bases). The V end was cut by 3 bases, the J end by 2 bases, with 18 bases between. Germline V gene lookup returns CDR1 SGDLS and CDR2 YYNGEE. CDR3 length equals 18 residues. CDR3 sequence: CASSGLSLRGTGANVLTF. CDR3 sequence (DNA): TGTGCCAGCAGCGGATTGTCCCTCAGGGGAACTGGGGCCAACGTCCTGACTTTC.

A few counts support this clone. This sequence joins TRBV5-6 and TRBJ1-1, with TRBD1 as a possible D gene (5 bases). V was shortened by 0 bases and J by 1 base, with 13 bases between the two germline ends. This CDR3 has 16 residues. From germline, CDR1 is SGHDT and CDR2 YYEEEE. The CDR3: CASSLAPGRGNTEAFF. The CDR3 nucleotides read TGTGCCAGCAGCTTGGCCCCAGGGAGGGGGAACACTGAAGCTTTCTTT.

The chain carries TRBV27 and TRBJ2-3; 7 bases match TRBD2. The V segment lost 3 bases and the J segment 6 bases; nucleotides outside the gene matches: 6. The germline V gene encodes CDR1 MNHEY and CDR2 SMNVEV (reference sequence). The CDR3 extends over 14 amino acids. DNA for the CDR3: TGTGCCAGCAGTTTTCGGCTAGCGGCCGATACGCAGTATTTT. Amino acid sequence: CASSFRLAADTQYF.

In this sample, this clone turned up once. This rearrangement joins TRBV2 to TRBJ1-2, with 7 bases that match TRBD1. The CDR3 is made up of 13 amino acids. Trimming cost V 5 bases and J 4 bases; bases outside gene matches: 4. Per germline, CDR1 SNHLY and CDR2 FYNNEI. CDR3 region: CASSWDSSYGYTF. CDR3 nucleotide sequence: TGTGCCAGCAGTTGGGACAGCTCCTATGGCTACACCTTC.

The V call is TRBV9, the J call TRBJ2-7, with a possible D match to TRBD2 (5 bases). CDR1 is SGDLS and CDR2 is YYNGEE in the germline V gene. The CDR3 length is 13 residues. The V end was cut by 0 bases, the J end by 4 bases, with 8 bases between. CDR3 sequence: CASSVGEWYEQYF. The CDR3 nucleotides read TGTGCCAGCAGCGTAGGGGAGTGGTACGAGCAGTACTTC.

The chain joins TRBV12-3 or TRBV12-4 to TRBJ1-5, with TRBD1 matching 7 bases. Trimming took 7 bases from V and 2 from J; bases not matched to a gene: 2. CDR3 length: 13 residues. The CDR3 coding sequence is TGTGCCAGCACCGGACAGGGCAATCAGCCCCAGCATTTT. It yields the protein CASTGQGNQPQHF.

The V gene is TRBV19, the J gene TRBJ1-4, with D tentatively TRBD1 (5 bases). Trimming stripped 9 bases from V and 3 bases from J, with 14 bases between. CDR1 and CDR2 from the germline V gene are LNHDA and SQIVND (reference sequence). The CDR3 has 14 amino acids. The CDR3 here is CARSKGSSNEKLFF. Here the CDR3 DNA reads TGTGCCAGAAGCAAGGGGTCATCTAATGAAAAACTGTTTTTT.

V usage is TRBV7-6 and J usage is TRBJ1-3; 9 nucleotides align to TRBD1. The J segment lost 4 bases and the V segment lost 6 bases, leaving 4 bases of the junction unmatched. CDR1 SGHVS and CDR2 FNYEAQ come from the germline V gene. The CDR3 spans 14 residues. For the CDR3, the DNA is TGTGCCAGCAGGTCCGGGACAGGGGGAAACACCATATATTTT. Its protein product is CASRSGTGGNTIYF.

The chain combines TRBV13 with TRBJ2-4, with 7 bases lining up with TRBD2. This CDR3 region has 13 residues. Germline trimming cut 4 bases from V and 7 bases from J; bases unmatched to any gene: 4. Germline V gene sequence: CDR1 PRHDT, CDR2 FYEKMQ (reference sequence). The CDR3 reads CASSSLGGNIQYF. The CDR3 region has the DNA TGTGCCAGCAGCTCCTTGGGGGGGAACATTCAGTACTTC.

The chain has TRBV30 and TRBJ2-7, with D possibly being TRBD2 (5 bases). The CDR3 runs to 13 residues. CDR1 is GTSNPN, CDR2 SVGIG, per germline (reference sequence). Deletions cut 2 bases from V and 4 bases from J, with 12 bases between. The CDR3: CAWSIGLGYEQYF. The CDR3, as DNA: TGTGCCTGGAGTATCGGACTTGGTTACGAGCAGTACTTC.

The chain links TRBV7-3 to TRBJ2-7; 8 nucleotides align to TRBD2. V lost 5 bases, J lost 6 bases, and 12 bases stayed unmatched. Germline loops: CDR1 SGHTA, CDR2 FQGTGA. The CDR3 is made up of 15 amino acids. DNA for the CDR3: TGTGCCAGCAGCCCCAGCCTAGCGGGCTTTACCGAGCAGTACTTC. This gives the protein CASSPSLAGFTEQYF.

The genes are TRBV9 and TRBJ1-1, with D unresolved. V shed 1 base and J shed 1 base, with 5 bases lying between them. The CDR3 covers 13 residues. Germline V gene sequence: CDR1 SGDLS, CDR2 YYNGEE. This CDR3 is CASSVLWNTEAFF. CDR3 in DNA: TGTGCCAGCAGCGTACTATGGAACACTGAAGCTTTCTTT.

This clone was seen a handful of times. The V call is TRBV4-3, the J call TRBJ2-7; 7 bases line up with TRBD1. Trimming cost V 3 bases and J 4 bases; bases outside gene matches: 9. In germline, CDR1 is LGHNA, CDR2 YSLEER. This CDR3 contains 15 residues. CDR3 amino acids: CASSHRTGGYYEQYF. In DNA form, the CDR3 reads TGCGCCAGCAGCCACCGGACAGGCGGATATTACGAGCAGTACTTC.

The DNA for the CDR3 is TGCGCCAGTAAACCCACGACAGGGACTGGAAACACCATATATTTT. Translation: CASKPTTGTGNTIYF. The chain joins TRBV5-1 to TRBJ1-3; 7 bases fit TRBD1. This CDR3 is 15 amino acids long. The germline gives CDR1 SGHRS, CDR2 YFSETQ. V trimming: 8 bases; J trimming: 2 bases; junction bases outside the gene matches: 10.

The chain joins TRBV5-4 to TRBJ2-5, with 13 bases matching TRBD2. This CDR3 spans 16 amino acids. Germline-derived CDR1 and CDR2 are SGHNT and YYREEE (reference sequence). V lost 4 bases and J lost 5; bases outside the gene matches: 8. The CDR3 coding sequence is TGTGCCAGCAGCGTCGGACTAGCGGGAGTGAGGGAGACCCAGTACTTC. It translates to CASSVGLAGVRETQYF. Drawing the rest from reference TRBV5-4 and TRBJ2-5, the complete variable domain is ETGVTQSPTHLIKTRGQQVTLRCSSQSGHNTVSWYQQALGQGPQFIFQYYREEENGRGNFPPRFSGLQFPNYSSELNVNALELDDSALYLCASSVGLAGVRETQYFGPGTRLLVL.

The chain combines TRBV11-2 with TRBJ2-7; TRBD1 is a possible D gene (5 bases). From germline, CDR1 is SGHAT and CDR2 FQNNGV. CDR3 length: 11 amino acids. The V and J ends lost 2 bases and 6 bases respectively, with 5 bases between them. The CDR3, as DNA: TGTGCCAGCAGCTTAAGGGGCGAGCAGTACTTC. Translating it yields CASSLRGEQYF.

The chain has TRBV7-8 and TRBJ1-3; 10 nucleotides match TRBD1. This CDR3 spans 18 amino acids. Germline V gene lookup returns CDR1 SGHVS and CDR2 FQNEAQ. Losses at the gene ends were 5 bases for V and 0 bases for J; bases not matched to a gene: 10. The CDR3 loop is CASSAGTGALLSGNTIYF. The CDR3 nucleotides read TGTGCCAGCAGCGCCGGGACAGGGGCCCTCCTCTCTGGAAACACCATATATTTT.

V is TRBV6-5 and J is TRBJ2-5, with 10 bases lining up with TRBD1. The CDR3 has 15 residues. V was pared by 1 base and J by 1 base, with 0 bases of the junction left unmatched. The germline V gene has CDR1 MNHEY and CDR2 SVGAGI. CDR3 amino acids: CASSYWTGGQETQYF. The CDR3 DNA follows: TGTGCCAGCAGTTACTGGACAGGGGGCCAAGAGACCCAGTACTTC.

This sequence joins TRBV9 and TRBJ2-7; D remains ambiguous. The V end was cut by 0 bases, the J end by 5 bases, with 18 bases between. This CDR3 region has 16 residues. The V gene's germline CDR1 is SGDLS and CDR2 YYNGEE. The CDR3 is CASSVGPRSLQDEQYF. The CDR3 nucleotides read TGTGCCAGCAGCGTAGGCCCCCGCAGCCTGCAGGACGAGCAGTACTTC.

Turning to this clone: The germline gene is not matched at one end of the junction; a read error may be the cause. The chain has TRBV28 and TRBJ2-7; maybe TRBD1 (6 bases). Germline-derived CDR1 and CDR2 are MDHEN and SYDVKM. The CDR3 spans 13 residues. DNA for the CDR3: TGTGCCAGCAGTTTCCCCGCGGACAGATCACGAAACTTC. The encoded protein is CASSFPADRSRNF.

The V gene is TRBV29-1, the J gene TRBJ2-3; 8 bases are a match to TRBD1. Trimming removed 3 bases from V and 1 base from J; junction bases left unmatched: 6. The CDR3 length is 15 residues. CDR1 SQVTM and CDR2 ANQGSEA come from the germline V gene. Here the CDR3 reads CSVDPPDRGTDTQYF. Here the CDR3 DNA reads TGCAGCGTTGATCCCCCGGACAGGGGCACAGATACGCAGTATTTT.

This rearrangement joins TRBV6-5 to TRBJ2-3; 7 nucleotides match TRBD2. Germline V gives CDR1 MNHEY, CDR2 SVGAGI. The CDR3 extends over 13 amino acids. Germline trimming cut 6 bases from V and 6 bases from J; bases unmatched to any gene: 6. CDR3 bases: TGTGCCAGCAGCCGCTTCGGGAGGGATACGCAGTATTTT. Amino acid sequence: CASSRFGRDTQYF.